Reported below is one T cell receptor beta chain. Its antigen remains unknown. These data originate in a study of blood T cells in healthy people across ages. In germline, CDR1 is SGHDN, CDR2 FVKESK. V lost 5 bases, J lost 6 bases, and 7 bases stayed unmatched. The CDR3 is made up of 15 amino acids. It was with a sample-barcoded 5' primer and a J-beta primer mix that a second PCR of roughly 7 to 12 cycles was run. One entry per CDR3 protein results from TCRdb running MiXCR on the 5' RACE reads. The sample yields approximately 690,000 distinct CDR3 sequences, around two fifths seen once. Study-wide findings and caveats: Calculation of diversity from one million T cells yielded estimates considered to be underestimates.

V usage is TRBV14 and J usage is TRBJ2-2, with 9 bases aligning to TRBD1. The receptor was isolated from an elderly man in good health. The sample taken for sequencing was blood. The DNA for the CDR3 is TGTGCCAGCAGCTTACAGGGGGCTATCTCCGGGGAGCTGTTTTTT. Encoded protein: CASSLQGAISGELFF.